One T cell receptor beta chain is described in this entry. What it binds is unknown. These data are taken from a study of identical twins. Study findings and constraints: Whereas memory repertoires showed no such difference, abundant cord blood beta clonotypes carried fewer insertions.

TCRdb reprocessed the 5' RACE reads via MiXCR and lists one record per CDR3 protein. The table includes fewer than 900,000 distinct CDR3 sequences, 21% detected once. The V segment lost 2 bases and the J segment 4 bases; nucleotides outside the gene matches: 7. The CDR3 extends over 17 amino acids. The germline V gene has CDR1 GTSNPN and CDR2 SVGIG (reference sequence). These data also featured in a second study, about T cells expressing NK-cell markers. From that paper: Just one sequenced donor of eight was HCMV-seronegative, while seven were seropositive. Dominant NKG2C+ clonotypes were found to form about 1.0-7.5% of CD8+ T cells in over five donors.

The TCR sequence derives from a woman under 30 in good health. Sequencing was performed on PBMCs. J is TRBJ2-1 and V is TRBV30, with 14 bases aligning to TRBD2. In DNA, the CDR3 is TGTGCCTGGAGTAGGGGACTAGCGGGAGACTCGTACAATGAGCAGTTCTTC. Residues: CAWSRGLAGDSYNEQFF.